Listed below are T cell receptor beta chains from one sample, sequenced in a study of cytomegalovirus exposure and HLA in healthy donors. TCRdb's table, derived via immunoSEQ multiplex PCR, lists solely in-frame clones and lacks some. The sample contains 90,000 to 110,000 clones, roughly 15% of which appear only once. Sequenced material: PBMCs. Receptors originate from a female donor in good health and CMV-seronegative. Both conserved end residues are part of each CDR3. D genes are given only for firm matches. The size field is filled for only some rows; it gives once, few, many or a size class.

V: TRBV30; D: -; size: -; J: TRBJ2-4; DNA: TGTGCCTGGGGACAGCTAGCCAAAAACATTCAGTACTTC; CDR3: CAWGQLAKNIQYF
V: TRBV27; D: TRBD2; size: -; J: TRBJ2-7; DNA: TGTGCCACCAAGTCGGGACTAGCGCCCTACGAGCAGTACTTC; CDR3: CATKSGLAPYEQYF
V: TRBV20-1; D: -; size: few; J: TRBJ2-7; DNA: TGCAGTGCTAGCGGAGCGTACGAGCAGTACTTC; CDR3: CSASGAYEQYF
V: TRBV6-5; D: TRBD1; size: -; J: TRBJ1-5; DNA: TGTGCCAGCACCAAGGACAGGGGAAGCAATCAGCCCCAGCATTTT; CDR3: CASTKDRGSNQPQHF
V: TRBV10-1; D: TRBD1; size: once; J: TRBJ1-2; DNA: TGCGCCAGCAGTGAGTCTTTAGGGGGCGAAGGTGGCTACACCTTC; CDR3: CASSESLGGEGGYTF
V: TRBV4-3; D: -; size: few; J: TRBJ2-2; DNA: TGCGCCAGCAGCCCGCGTTCTGGGCCATACACCGGGGAGCTGTTTTTT; CDR3: CASSPRSGPYTGELFF
V: TRBV10-3; D: TRBD1; size: -; J: TRBJ2-7; DNA: TGTGCCATCAGTGATCCCCCGACAGGGCTCACCTACGAGCAGTACTTC; CDR3: CAISDPPTGLTYEQYF
V: TRBV11-2; D: -; size: few; J: TRBJ2-4; DNA: TGTGCCAGCAGCTTCGGGGATTCCTGGAAAAACATTCAGTACTTC; CDR3: CASSFGDSWKNIQYF
V: TRBV27; D: TRBD2; size: -; J: TRBJ2-7; DNA: TGTGCCAGCAGAGTAGCGGGAGGCCACGAGCAGTACTTC; CDR3: CASRVAGGHEQYF
V: TRBV27; D: TRBD1; size: few; J: TRBJ2-7; DNA: TGTGCCAGCAGTCCAGGGGGCTACTACGAGCAGTACTTC; CDR3: CASSPGGYYEQYF
V: TRBV4-3; D: -; size: few; J: TRBJ2-7; DNA: TGCGCCAGCAGCCAAGACCGAAGGACAGAATACGAGCAGTACTTC; CDR3: CASSQDRRTEYEQYF
V: TRBV27; D: TRBD2; size: few; J: TRBJ2-3; DNA: TGTGCCAGCAGGGTTAAGGGACTAGCGGTCACAGATACGCAGTATTTT; CDR3: CASRVKGLAVTDTQYF
V: TRBV28; D: -; size: few; J: TRBJ1-4; DNA: TGTGCCAGCAGTTCCGCACGGGACACTGGAGAAAAACTGTTTTTT; CDR3: CASSSARDTGEKLFF
V: TRBV9; D: TRBD2; size: few; J: TRBJ2-5; DNA: TGTGCCAGCACCCCGGTGGAAACTAGCGGGAGGAGAGAGACCCAGTACTTC; CDR3: CASTPVETSGRRETQYF
V: TRBV2; D: TRBD2; size: -; J: TRBJ2-5; DNA: TGTGCCAGCAGTGAAACTAGCGGGGCAGAGACCCAGTACTTC; CDR3: CASSETSGAETQYF
V: TRBV14; D: TRBD1; size: -; J: TRBJ2-3; DNA: TGTGCCAGCAGCCAAGGTTTGGACAGGGGGGTGGATACGCAGTATTTT; CDR3: CASSQGLDRGVDTQYF
V: TRBV27; D: TRBD2; size: few; J: TRBJ2-1; DNA: TGTGCCAGCAGTTTATCGGCGGGAGGCTACAATGAGCAGTTCTTC; CDR3: CASSLSAGGYNEQFF